This TCR beta chain was identified during a study of blood T cell repertoires in COVID-19. V was clipped by 5 bases and J by 12 bases; unmatched bases: 17. The CDR3 is made up of 18 amino acids. Germline loops: CDR1 MDHEN, CDR2 SYDVKM. Method: immunoSEQ multiplex PCR; TCRdb's copy keeps in-frame clones and lacks some. The sample has 62,000 or so clones, 65% to 90% seen once; the top ten hold over 1.3%. The receptor's source is a woman in her fifties or sixties with acute or convalescent COVID-19. This sequence joins TRBV28 and TRBJ2-6; 12 nucleotides align to TRBD1. Sequencing used peripheral blood. CDR3 amino acids: CASSARDRGRIRYGVLTF. The DNA of the CDR3 is TGTGCCAGCAGTGCCCGGGACAGGGGGCGAATTAGGTATGGCGTCCTGACTTTC.